The 22 T cell receptor beta chains reported below all come from one sample, sequenced in a study of blood T cell repertoires in COVID-19. TCRdb keeps only in-frame clones here, not all; method: immunoSEQ multiplex PCR. The repertoire includes approximately 280,000 clones, approximately 85% of them detected once, and approximately 10% sits in the top ten. Material: peripheral blood. The receptors originated from a woman between 65 and 79 years old with acute or convalescent COVID-19.

The rearrangement uses TRBV3-1 (or the pseudogene TRBV3-2) and TRBJ2-3, with TRBD2 matching 16 bases. CDR3 length: 17 residues. Trimming at V came to 4 bases and at J to 2 bases, leaving 3 bases not matched to a gene. The V gene's germline CDR1 is LGHDT and CDR2 YNNKEL (reference sequence). CDR3 nucleotides: TGTGCCAGCAGCCGGGGACTAGCGGGGGGGGTCACAGATACGCAGTATTTT. This translates into CASSRGLAGGVTDTQYF.

In this sample, this clone turned up a few times. This rearrangement joins TRBV9 to TRBJ1-6, with 8 bases that match TRBD1. Losses at the gene ends were 0 bases for V and 9 bases for J; bases not matched to a gene: 5. Germline lookup yields CDR1 SGDLS and CDR2 YYNGEE. The CDR3 is made up of 15 amino acids. The CDR3 bases are TGTGCCAGCAGCGTAGCGCCCAGGGGGCTTTCACCCCTCCACTTT. Its protein product is CASSVAPRGLSPLHF.

This chain links TRBV11-1 with TRBJ1-1; D gene unclear. The CDR3 is 15 amino acids. Germline CDR1 SGHAT, CDR2 FQDESV (reference sequence). Between the trimmed V and J ends, which lost 5 bases and 0 bases, there was a span of 13 bases. CDR3 sequence reads: CASSRNRDMNTEAFF. The CDR3 DNA sequence: TGTGCCAGCAGCCGTAATAGAGACATGAACACTGAAGCTTTCTTT.

The chain uses TRBV5-1 and TRBJ1-3; 10 nucleotides match TRBD1. Losses at the gene ends were 2 bases for V and 5 bases for J; bases not matched to a gene: 4. The CDR3 loop spans 15 amino acids. Germline lookup yields CDR1 SGHRS and CDR2 YFSETQ. The CDR3 DNA sequence: TGCGCCAGCAGCTTACAGACAGGGGGCCGAAACACCATATATTTT. Its translation: CASSLQTGGRNTIYF.

The V call is TRBV5-1, the J call TRBJ2-3, with 10 bases that match TRBD1. This CDR3 has 15 amino acids. The germline CDR1 and CDR2 sequences are SGHRS and YFSETQ. J gave up 6 bases and V 0 bases, and 4 bases lay outside the gene matches. CDR3 amino acids: CASSLGQGAFDTQYF. CDR3 DNA sequence: TGCGCCAGCAGCTTGGGACAGGGGGCTTTCGATACGCAGTATTTT.

The genes are TRBV15 and TRBJ1-1, with D unresolved. Germline assignment: CDR1 LNHNV and CDR2 YYDKDF (reference sequence). The CDR3 loop spans 16 amino acids. Trimming took 0 bases from V and 0 from J, leaving 11 bases between them. The CDR3 DNA follows: TGTGCCACCAGCAGAGAAGCGGGAGCTTTGAACACTGAAGCTTTCTTT. It translates to CATSREAGALNTEAFF.

The sample holds many counts of this clone. Distinct nucleotide sequences in the sample also encode this CDR3. The V gene is TRBV11-2, the J gene TRBJ1-1; D is undetermined. The CDR3 runs to 14 residues. Per the germline V gene, CDR1 is SGHAT and CDR2 is FQNNGV. The V and J ends lost 1 base and 5 bases respectively, with 11 bases between them. Here the CDR3 DNA reads TGTGCCAGCAGCTTAGGTGCAGGAAGAACTGAAGCTTTCTTT. Translating gives CASSLGAGRTEAFF. The whole variable domain, remainder taken from reference TRBV11-2 and TRBJ1-1, is EAGVAQSPRYKIIEKRQSVAFWCNPISGHATLYWYQQILGQGPKLLIQFQNNGVVDDSQLPKDRFSAERLKGVDSTLKIQPAKLEDSAVYLCASSLGAGRTEAFFGQGTRLTVV.

V and J are TRBV20-1 and TRBJ2-5; 7 nucleotides line up with TRBD2. V gave up 3 bases and J gave up 4 bases; unmatched junction bases: 8. The CDR3 length is 14 residues. Per the germline V gene, CDR1 is DFQATT and CDR2 is SNEGSKA (reference sequence). CDR3 bases: TGCAGTGCTAGTACTTCTAGCGGCGCAGAGACCCAGTACTTC. This codes for CSASTSSGAETQYF.

The chain couples TRBV5-1 to TRBJ1-4, with 8 nucleotides matching TRBD1. Unmatched junction bases numbered 6, after V lost 6 bases and J lost 8 bases. This CDR3 has 13 amino acids. CDR1 SGHRS and CDR2 YFSETQ come from the germline V gene. The CDR3 sequence is CASKSGGREKLFF. In DNA, the CDR3 is TGCGCCAGCAAATCAGGGGGCAGGGAAAAACTGTTTTTT.

This clone has just a few counts. CDR3 loop: CASSSHEGQARGYTF. In DNA form, the CDR3 reads TGCGCCAGCAGCTCCCATGAGGGACAGGCTCGTGGCTACACCTTC. The rearrangement joins TRBV5-1 to TRBJ1-2; TRBD1 matches 8 bases. The CDR3 extends over 15 amino acids. Germline trimming cut 3 bases from V and 7 bases from J; bases unmatched to any gene: 11. Per germline, CDR1 SGHRS and CDR2 YFSETQ.

The genes are TRBV5-1 and TRBJ1-1; possibly TRBD1 for D (5 bases). Per the germline V gene, CDR1 is SGHRS and CDR2 is YFSETQ. This CDR3 is 14 amino acids long. Trimming left V 6 bases short and J 1 base short, with 13 bases between. CDR3 nucleotides: TGCGCCAGCACCAGCGGGGCTCCGAACACTGAAGCTTTCTTT. Encoded protein: CASTSGAPNTEAFF.

V gene TRBV4-1 combines with J gene TRBJ2-7; 7 bases agree with TRBD1. Trimming removed 3 bases from V and 4 bases from J; junction bases left unmatched: 9. The CDR3 extends over 15 amino acids. Germline V gene lookup returns CDR1 MGHRA and CDR2 YSYEKL. Here the CDR3 reads CASSQAGTDRYEQYF. For the CDR3, the DNA is TGCGCCAGCAGCCAGGCCGGGACAGATAGGTACGAGCAGTACTTC.

The chain employs TRBV5-4 and TRBJ2-7, with 8 bases aligning to TRBD2. V shed 0 bases and J 2 bases; nucleotides not matched to a gene: 13. The CDR3 sequence is 18 residues long. CDR1 is SGHNT and CDR2 is YYREEE in the germline V gene (reference sequence). CDR3: CASSLEAGGGGPPYEQYF. The CDR3 nucleotides are TGTGCCAGCAGCTTGGAGGCCGGGGGCGGGGGGCCCCCCTACGAGCAGTACTTC.

This chain uses TRBV27 with TRBJ1-4, with D maybe TRBD1 (6 bases). The CDR3 extends over 17 amino acids. The ends were cut back, 5 bases at V and 0 bases at J, with 16 bases in the middle. The germline V gene encodes CDR1 MNHEY and CDR2 SMNVEV (reference sequence). The CDR3 is CASSKYRQAATNEKLFF. CDR3 DNA: TGTGCCAGCAGTAAATACCGACAGGCAGCAACTAATGAAAAACTGTTTTTT.

The chain carries TRBV18 and TRBJ1-5, with D maybe TRBD1 (5 bases). The germline V gene encodes CDR1 KGHSH and CDR2 LQKENI. Trimming stripped 2 bases from V and 6 bases from J, with 17 bases between. CDR3 size: 16 residues. The CDR3 protein is CASSPSWKGSGQPQHF. As DNA, the CDR3 is TGTGCCAGCTCACCATCATGGAAGGGGTCAGGTCAGCCCCAGCATTTT.

This chain connects TRBV19 to TRBJ2-7; TRBD1 matches 7 bases. CDR1 is LNHDA and CDR2 is SQIVND in the germline V gene (reference sequence). There are 14 residues in the CDR3. Unmatched junction bases numbered 5, after V lost 1 base and J lost 5 bases. The CDR3 is CASSIAGTANEQYF. As DNA, the CDR3 is TGTGCCAGTAGTATAGCAGGGACAGCAAACGAGCAGTACTTC.

The chain recombines TRBV18 with TRBJ2-1; TRBD2 matches at 7 bases. V shed 4 bases, J shed 9 bases, and the junction held 9 bases outside the gene matches. This CDR3 has 14 residues. The germline V gene encodes CDR1 KGHSH and CDR2 LQKENI. CDR3 sequence: CASSRYSTGGEQFF. CDR3 bases: TGTGCCAGCTCACGGTATTCGACGGGAGGTGAGCAGTTCTTC.

The rearrangement joins TRBV19 to TRBJ2-7, with 8 bases fitting TRBD2. After removal of 10 bases from V and 2 bases from J, the junction contained 7 bases not matched to a gene. The CDR3 loop spans 13 amino acids. Germline CDR1 and CDR2: LNHDA and SQIVND (reference sequence). CDR3 DNA: TGTGCCACTTCAGCGGGGGCCCCCTACGAGCAGTACTTC. It specifies CATSAGAPYEQYF.

CDR3 sequence reads: CASSPSQRTGNTEAFF. Written as DNA, the CDR3 is TGTGCCAGCAGCCCCAGTCAAAGGACAGGGAACACTGAAGCTTTCTTT. The V call is TRBV7-8, the J call TRBJ1-1; 7 bases match TRBD1. The CDR3 extends over 16 amino acids. Per the germline V gene, CDR1 is SGHVS and CDR2 is FQNEAQ. The V and J ends lost 5 bases and 1 base, in that order; junction bases with no gene match: 10.

The chain is built from TRBV12-3 or TRBV12-4 and TRBJ1-2; D remains unclear. V lost 6 bases and J 8 bases, leaving 10 bases between the germline ends. The CDR3 is 11 amino acids. The CDR3 DNA reads TGTGCCAGCAGCTCGGGAGGCGGCTACACCTTC. Its protein product is CASSSGGGYTF.

The rearrangement uses TRBV5-6 and TRBJ1-4, with D maybe TRBD1 (6 bases). The germline gives CDR1 SGHDT, CDR2 YYEEEE. There are 15 residues in the CDR3. Trimming removed 0 bases at V and 4 bases at J, with 10 bases between. As DNA, the CDR3 is TGTGCCAGCAGCTTGGCGGGGGGCTATAATGAAAAACTGTTTTTT. It codes for CASSLAGGYNEKLFF.

J is TRBJ2-3 and V is TRBV2; tentative D call: TRBD2 (6 bases). V dropped 4 bases and J dropped 3 bases, with 14 bases sitting between them. CDR3 length: 15 residues. Germline loops: CDR1 SNHLY, CDR2 FYNNEI. CDR3: CASSGSHLATDTQYF. The CDR3 bases are TGTGCCAGCAGTGGCTCCCACCTAGCGACAGATACGCAGTATTTT.